A single sample gave rise to the 4 T cell receptor beta chains below, sequenced in a study of spatial heterogeneity in lung cancer. Study results and caveats: Tumor mutation count correlated with how many alpha and beta TCRs expanded intratumorally.

This sample's time point: sample taken at primary tumor resection. TCRdb re-called the 5' RACE reads through MiXCR, storing one row per CDR3 protein. The table has over 950 distinct CDR3 sequences, approximately 35% seen once; the top ten hold about 40%. Antigens for these TCRs are unknown. This material consisted of lung tumor tissue, taken at surgery. These TCRs come from a male donor with early-stage non-small cell lung cancer.

As concerns this clonotype: This beta chain is off target for a library built for alpha chains, so its abundance means little. This CDR3 is CASSTGQTYNEQFF. The CDR3 DNA sequence: TGTGCCAGCAGCACTGGACAGACCTACAATGAGCAGTTCTTC. This sequence joins TRBV5-4 and TRBJ2-1; D possibly corresponds to TRBD1 (6 bases). Germline CDR1 SGHNT, CDR2 YYREEE (reference sequence). CDR3 size: 14 residues. V was cut by 4 bases and J by 2 bases, with 10 bases left in between.

Turning to this clonotype: This beta chain represents an off-target read in a library built for alpha chains; its size is of limited meaning. The chain uses TRBV7-2 and TRBJ2-5, with 11 nucleotides matching TRBD2. Germline V gene lookup returns CDR1 SGHTA and CDR2 FQGNSA. J was trimmed by 2 bases and V by 0 bases; bases with no gene match: 2. The CDR3 is 16 amino acids. The CDR3 sequence: CASSLARLAGQETQYF. CDR3 sequence (DNA): TGTGCCAGCAGCTTAGCCCGACTAGCGGGGCAAGAGACCCAGTACTTC.

This clonotype was observed a handful of times. This beta chain lies outside the target of a library built for alpha chains; its clone size means little. The genes are TRBV7-9 and TRBJ1-1; perhaps TRBD1 as D (5 bases). The V and J ends lost 4 bases and 7 bases respectively, with 13 bases between them. Germline lookup yields CDR1 SEHNR and CDR2 FQNEAQ (reference sequence). The CDR3 has 13 residues. CDR3 bases: TGTGCCAGCAGCTCCCCCGGGGACCTTGAAGCTTTCTTT. Translated: CASSSPGDLEAFF.

Regarding this clonotype: A junction boundary mismatches the germline segment, possibly from a read error. For a library built for alpha chains, this beta chain is a stray read; little rests on its size. The rearrangement links TRBV7-9 to TRBJ2-7, with D uncertain. The CDR3 runs 14 residues. Germline V gives CDR1 SEHNR, CDR2 FQNEAQ (reference sequence). The CDR3 region has the DNA TGTGTCAGCAGCTTAGTGGCCGCATCCTACGAGCAGTACTTC. Amino acid sequence: CVSSLVAASYEQYF. The full variable domain, completed using reference TRBV7-9 and TRBJ2-7, is DTGVSQNPRHKITKRGQNVTFRCDPISEHNRLYWYRQTLGQGPEFLTYFQNEAQLEKSRLLSDRFSAERPKGSFSTLEIQRTEQGDSAMYLCVSSLVAASYEQYFGPGTRLTVT.